This T cell receptor beta chain was sequenced for a study of CD8 T cells in Susac syndrome. Findings and limits, study-wide: In its TCR sequencing and HLA analysis, the study acknowledged that the number of individuals was relatively small.

The T cells that were sequenced for TCR beta were CD8+ and CD4+ cells from blood. Age- and sex-matched healthy donors served as the control group. Germline-derived CDR1 and CDR2 are LNHNV and YYDKDF (reference sequence). This CDR3 comprises 13 residues. V was pared by 6 bases and J by 5 bases, with 8 bases between. When the RNA was reverse transcribed, random hexamers were used with an input of about 0.5 to 1 ug. Multiplex immunoSEQ PCR targeted 54 Vbeta and 13 Jbeta TCR beta segments. TCRdb fed the immunoSEQ multiplex PCR reads into MiXCR, producing one record per CDR3 protein. Altogether roughly 190,000 distinct CDR3 sequences are present, 80% to 95% being singletons, with the ten largest covering around 0.096%. On this clonotype itself: Its antigen remains unknown.

The receptor's source is a human donor in good health. Sequencing used CD4+ T cells from PBMCs. The chain joins TRBV15 to TRBJ1-6; no reliable D call. The CDR3 here is CATRGLDNSPLHF. The CDR3 DNA reads as TGTGCCACCAGGGGTCTTGATAATTCACCCCTCCACTTT.